A single sample is the source of the 18 T cell receptor beta chains below, sequenced in a study of breast tumors, draining lymph nodes, adjacent tissues. One entry per CDR3 protein, called by TCRdb with MiXCR from the multiplex PCR reads. Of 150,000 to 200,000 distinct CDR3 sequences in the sample, 33% were seen once. Samples came from axillary lymph nodes draining the breast cancer. Sequenced input: axillary lymph node tissue. The receptors were gathered from a female donor with breast cancer. Some clones in this sample may be carry-over from other donors' samples.

The sample holds a few counts of this clonotype. With a much larger clone just one base away, this may be a read error. The V gene is TRBV7-8, the J gene TRBJ2-7, with a possible D match to TRBD2 (5 bases). Germline CDR1 SGHVS, CDR2 FQNEAQ. This CDR3 has 15 residues. CDR3 in DNA: TGTGCCAGCAGCTTAGCCGGGATAACTTCCTACGAGCAGCACTTC. Its protein product is CASSLAGITSYEQHF.

The rearrangement links TRBV12-3 or TRBV12-4 to TRBJ1-1; 10 bases fit TRBD1. The J segment lost 12 bases and the V segment lost 3 bases, leaving 10 bases of the junction unmatched. The CDR3 loop spans 14 amino acids. The DNA for the CDR3 is TGTGCCAGCAGTTTCGAGAGGCGACAGGGGGCCTCTTTCTTT. It specifies CASSFERRQGASFF.

This clonotype was seen ten or more times. The genes are TRBV25-1 and TRBJ2-2; 10 nucleotides line up with TRBD2. Per germline, CDR1 MGHDK and CDR2 SYGVNS. CDR3 length equals 15 residues. Losses at the gene ends were 3 bases for V and 7 bases for J; bases not matched to a gene: 5. CDR3: CASSDLAGVDGELFF. The CDR3 nucleotides read TGTGCCAGCAGTGACCTAGCGGGAGTGGACGGGGAGCTGTTTTTT. The whole variable domain, filled in from reference TRBV25-1 and TRBJ2-2, reads EADIYQTPRYLVIGTGKKITLECSQTMGHDKMYWYQQDPGMELHLIHYSYGVNSTEKGDLSSESTVSRIRTEHFPLTLESARPSHTSQYLCASSDLAGVDGELFFGEGSRLTVL.

This sequence joins TRBV7-6 and TRBJ2-2, with 10 bases matching TRBD2. CDR1 and CDR2 from the germline V gene are SGHVS and FNYEAQ. This CDR3 has 14 residues. CDR3 in amino acids: CAQQSGRDTGELFF. Here the CDR3 DNA reads TGTGCTCAACAAAGCGGGAGGGACACCGGGGAGCTGTTTTTT.

In the case of this clonotype: This may be a read error, as it is one base from a much larger clone. The rearrangement uses TRBV6-5 and TRBJ2-7, with 7 bases aligning to TRBD1. The CDR3 extends over 13 amino acids. CDR1 MNHEY and CDR2 SVGAGI come from the germline V gene. CDR3 in DNA: TGTGCCGGCAGTGACGACAGGGCTAATGCTGAGTACTTC. Its protein product is CAGSDDRANAEYF.

Written as DNA, the CDR3 is TGTGCCTGGCTAAGGGACTCCTACGAGCAGTACTTC. Protein: CAWLRDSYEQYF. This chain joins TRBV30 and TRBJ2-7; D remains ambiguous. CDR1 and CDR2 from the germline V gene are GTSNPN and SVGIG (reference sequence). The germline V and J ends were trimmed by 5 bases and 0 bases, with 8 bases remaining between them. The CDR3 spans 12 residues. The full variable domain, completed using reference TRBV30 and TRBJ2-7, is SQTIHQWPATLVQPVGSPLSLECTVEGTSNPNLYWYRQAAGRGLQLLFYSVGIGQISSEVPQNLSASRPQDRQFILSSKKLLLSDSGFYLCAWLRDSYEQYFGPGTRLTVT.

This clonotype was recorded once. A read error may be the cause here, since a much bigger clone is one base away. The chain carries TRBV7-8 and TRBJ2-3; weak D call: TRBD2 (7 bases). This CDR3 spans 15 amino acids. Germline V CDR1 and CDR2: SGHVS, FQNEAQ. For the CDR3, the DNA is TGTGCCAGCACCCACACCGGGGCGGGGGCAGATACGCGGTATTTT. It encodes CASTHTGAGADTRYF.

Worth noting for this clonotype: Just one base apart from a much larger clone, this may be a read error. The chain links TRBV6-5 to TRBJ2-2, with no clear D. Germline CDR1 and CDR2: MNHEY and SVGAGI. The CDR3 sequence is 13 residues long. Trimming stripped 10 bases from V and 6 bases from J, with 15 bases between. CDR3 coding DNA: TGTGCCACCCTTAGTCGGGCCGCCGGGGAGCTGTTTTTT. Its protein product is CATLSRAAGELFF.

There are many counts of this clonotype. The genes are TRBV12-3 or TRBV12-4 and TRBJ1-5; D uncertain. CDR3 length equals 13 residues. V gave up 6 bases and J gave up 6 bases, with 12 bases separating them. The CDR3 here is CASSPGNFQPQHF. Written as DNA, the CDR3 is TGTGCCAGCAGCCCGGGAAATTTTCAGCCCCAGCATTTT.

The chain links TRBV7-8 to TRBJ1-2; weak D call: TRBD1 (6 bases). This CDR3 comprises 22 residues. The germline V gene encodes CDR1 SGHVS and CDR2 FQNEAQ. The ends were cut back, 4 bases at V and 0 bases at J, with 33 bases in the middle. The CDR3 DNA sequence: TGTGCCAGCAGCTCCTCGGGGACAAGGGTGGCTATATTCTTATGTGCTAACTATGGCTACACCTTC. It yields the protein CASSSSGTRVAIFLCANYGYTF.

This clonotype was seen only a few times. Since a much larger clone is just one base distant, this may be a read error. This chain joins TRBV7-2 and TRBJ2-3, with 9 positions matching TRBD2. The germline CDR1 and CDR2 sequences are SGHTA and FQGNSA. This CDR3 is built from 17 residues. CDR3 amino acids: CASSLGRGGAGLDPQYF. The CDR3 DNA sequence: TGTGCCAGCAGCTTAGGCCGCGGGGGGGCAGGATTAGATCCGCAGTATTTT.

Points on this clonotype: This may be a read error: a much more frequent sequence differs by one nucleotide. In this CDR3 the conserved last residue, phenylalanine or tryptophan, is missing, so a read error is likely. This chain uses TRBV19 with TRBJ2-4, with TRBD1 as a possible D gene (6 bases). The CDR3 is 16 amino acids. CDR1 and CDR2 from the germline V gene are LNHDA and SQIVND (reference sequence). V lost 6 bases to trimming and J lost 3 bases, with 18 bases between them. In DNA, the CDR3 is TGTGCCAGTAGGGATCGGGCAGGGGAAGGCAAAAACATTCAGTACTGC. It translates to CASRDRAGEGKNIQYC.

This clonotype was found once. The gene calls are TRBV29-1 and TRBJ2-7; 7 nucleotides match TRBD1. The germline V gene has CDR1 SQVTM and CDR2 ANQGSEA. The CDR3 consists of 15 residues. The V and J ends lost 4 bases and 2 bases, in that order; junction bases with no gene match: 11. The CDR3: CSVVPLTGTTYEQYF. DNA for the CDR3: TGCAGCGTTGTACCCCTGACAGGGACGACCTACGAGCAGTACTTC.

This clonotype has at least ten counts. J is TRBJ1-5 and V is TRBV13; the D is unclear. Germline V gives CDR1 PRHDT, CDR2 FYEKMQ (reference sequence). V shed 2 bases and J shed 0 bases, with 8 bases lying between them. The CDR3 runs 15 residues. The CDR3 region is CASSLRINSNQPQHF. In DNA form, the CDR3 reads TGTGCCAGCAGCTTAAGGATTAATAGCAATCAGCCCCAGCATTTT. The entire variable domain, with the rest obtained from reference TRBV13 and TRBJ1-5, is as follows: AAGVIQSPRHLIKEKRETATLKCYPIPRHDTVYWYQQGPGQDPQFLISFYEKMQSDKGSIPDRFSAQQFSDYHSELNMSSLELGDSALYFCASSLRINSNQPQHFGDGTRLSIL.

This clonotype was recorded at least ten times. The V and J genes are TRBV11-1 and TRBJ2-7; perhaps TRBD2 as D (5 bases). With 0 bases removed from V and 4 bases from J, the gap between germline ends came to 13 bases. The CDR3 consists of 15 residues. CDR1 and CDR2 (germline): SGHAT, FQDESV (reference sequence). The CDR3 DNA is TGTGCCAGCAGCTTAGCGCCCTCACTAGATTACGAGCAGTACTTC. Translating gives CASSLAPSLDYEQYF.

This sequence joins TRBV7-8 and TRBJ2-7, with D possibly matching TRBD2 (6 bases). The CDR3 is made up of 17 amino acids. Germline CDR1 SGHVS, CDR2 FQNEAQ. The germline V and J ends were trimmed by 1 base and 0 bases, with 16 bases remaining between them. CDR3 nucleotide sequence: TGTGCCAGCAGCTTAGTTGGGGGGTTCGGCTACTCCTACGAGCAGTACTTC. Translating it yields CASSLVGGFGYSYEQYF.

In its sample, this clonotype was seen many times. CDR3 DNA: TGTGCCAGCAGTCCCTCACAGTCCTCGCTCTATGGCTACACCTTC. Translation: CASSPSQSSLYGYTF. The chain combines TRBV25-1 with TRBJ1-2; D gene ambiguous. The V and J ends lost 5 bases and 4 bases respectively, with 17 bases between them. This CDR3 has 15 residues. The V gene's germline CDR1 is MGHDK and CDR2 SYGVNS.

This clonotype was seen a few times. This chain connects TRBV5-5 to TRBJ2-7; 9 bases align to TRBD1. Germline CDR1 SGHKS, CDR2 YYEKEE (reference sequence). The J segment lost 3 bases and the V segment lost 4 bases, leaving 5 bases of the junction unmatched. The CDR3 is 14 residues long. The CDR3 reads CASSRDRAFYEQYF. Written as DNA, the CDR3 is TGTGCCAGCAGCCGGGACAGGGCCTTCTACGAGCAGTACTTC. Based on the CDR3 plus reference TRBV5-5 and TRBJ2-7, the full variable domain is DAGVTQSPTHLIKTRGQQVTLRCSPISGHKSVSWYQQVLGQGPQFIFQYYEKEERGRGNFPDRFSARQFPNYSSELNVNALLLGDSALYLCASSRDRAFYEQYFGPGTRLTVT.